The 13 T cell receptor beta chains given below trace back to one sample, sequenced in a study of tumor and adjacent non-tumor tissue in lung cancer. A modified ARM-PCR protocol with three rounds of nested PCR amplified TCRbeta. TCRdb used MiXCR to reprocess the multiplex PCR reads, holding one entry per CDR3 protein. The data show about 200,000 distinct CDR3 sequences, 71% seen once. This sample's RNA came from whole unsorted tissue. The sequenced sample consisted of lung tumor tissue. Source of these receptors: a man between 60 and 75 years old with non-small cell lung cancer.

This clonotype came up a few times. The chain recombines TRBV6-2 or TRBV6-3 with TRBJ2-5; D uncertain. Germline CDR1 and CDR2: MNHEY and SVGEGT. This CDR3 spans 15 amino acids. V was cut by 5 bases and J by 5 bases, with 18 bases left in between. The CDR3 loop is CASSPLSTVEETQYF. CDR3 bases: TGTGCCAGCAGTCCCCTCAGCACGGTCGAGGAGACCCAGTACTTC.

The CDR3 region is CASKLASGSGARQFF. Written as DNA, the CDR3 is TGTGCCAGCAAACTCGCTAGCGGGAGCGGGGCTCGGCAGTTCTTC. J is TRBJ2-1 and V is TRBV2, with 10 bases aligning to TRBD2. With V trimmed by 7 bases and J by 12 bases, 15 bases remained unmatched. CDR3 length equals 15 residues. CDR1 is SNHLY, CDR2 FYNNEI, per germline.

The rearrangement uses TRBV6-2 or TRBV6-3 and TRBJ2-5, with 13 positions matching TRBD2. CDR3 length equals 15 residues. V gave up 5 bases and J gave up 4 bases; unmatched junction bases: 4. In germline, CDR1 is MNHEY, CDR2 SVGEGT. The CDR3 here is CASSTSGGATETQYF. CDR3 nucleotide sequence: TGTGCCAGCAGTACTAGCGGGGGGGCCACAGAGACCCAGTACTTC.

This sequence joins TRBV20-1 and TRBJ2-4, with a possible D match to TRBD2 (6 bases). Germline lookup yields CDR1 DFQATT and CDR2 SNEGSKA (reference sequence). CDR3 length: 15 residues. Deletions cut 4 bases from V and 6 bases from J, with 19 bases between. The CDR3 DNA is TGCAGTGCTACTCCGGGGAGCGGGTGTACAAACATTCAGTACTTC. It translates to CSATPGSGCTNIQYF.

This sequence joins TRBV20-1 and TRBJ2-3; 13 nucleotides line up with TRBD2. Germline-derived CDR1 and CDR2 are DFQATT and SNEGSKA (reference sequence). The CDR3 contains 16 residues. The ends lost 1 base at V and 6 bases at J; junction bases unmatched: 7. CDR3 loop: CSARGRTSGSRDTQYF. The CDR3 bases are TGCAGTGCTAGAGGACGGACTAGCGGGAGTCGGGATACGCAGTATTTT.

This clonotype came up a few times. A single base separates this from a much larger clone, so it may be a read error. The V gene is TRBV11-2, the J gene TRBJ2-7; D call uncertain. The CDR3 contains 15 residues. V was pared by 5 bases and J by 6 bases, with 20 bases between. Germline CDR1 SGHAT, CDR2 FQNNGV. CDR3 region: CASSSAREPLGEQYF. CDR3 in DNA: TGTGCCAGCAGCAGTGCGAGAGAACCATTGGGCGAGCAGTACTTC.

This clonotype was detected once. Because it lacks the conserved phenylalanine or tryptophan at the end, this CDR3 is likely a read error. The rearrangement uses TRBV20-1 and TRBJ2-1; D is perhaps TRBD1 or TRBD2 (5 bases each). Germline values: CDR1 DFQATT, CDR2 SNEGSKA (reference sequence). With 3 bases removed from V and 1 base from J, the gap between germline ends came to 10 bases. The CDR3 is made up of 14 amino acids. The CDR3 loop reads CSASEGLSYNEQFL. For the CDR3, the DNA is TGCAGTGCTAGTGAGGGGTTATCCTACAATGAGCAGTTCCTC.

This rearrangement joins TRBV5-1 to TRBJ2-3, with TRBD1 as a possible D gene (6 bases). Per the germline V gene, CDR1 is SGHRS and CDR2 is YFSETQ. The CDR3 has 14 residues. V lost 0 bases to trimming and J lost 4 bases, with 9 bases between them. The CDR3 region is CASSLGDNSDTQYF. In DNA, the CDR3 is TGCGCCAGCAGCTTGGGGGACAATTCAGATACGCAGTATTTT.

About this clonotype itself: This may stem from a read error, because a much larger clone lies one nucleotide away. J is TRBJ2-4 and V is TRBV29-1; no firm D call. Germline CDR1 is SQVTM and CDR2 is ANQGSEA. The CDR3 runs 11 residues. V dropped 3 bases and J dropped 2 bases, with 2 bases sitting between them. CDR3: CSVETKNIQYF. CDR3 sequence (DNA): TGCAGCGTTGAGACCAAAAACATTCAGTACTTC.

CDR3 bases: TGTGCCAGCAGTTCCCCGGGACTAGCGGCCGGGGAGCTGTTTTTT. Its translation is CASSSPGLAAGELFF. The chain recombines TRBV28 with TRBJ2-2; 11 bases line up with TRBD2. Germline V gives CDR1 MDHEN, CDR2 SYDVKM. The CDR3 consists of 15 residues. Germline trimming cut 4 bases from V and 6 bases from J; bases unmatched to any gene: 4. The full variable domain, its missing parts supplied by reference TRBV28 and TRBJ2-2, is DVKVTQSSRYLVKRTGEKVFLECVQDMDHENMFWYRQDPGLGLRLIYFSYDVKMKEKGDIPEGYSVSREKKERFSLILESASTNQTSMYLCASSSPGLAAGELFFGEGSRLTVL.

In the case of this clonotype: A much larger clone is a single base away; this may be a read error. This chain joins TRBV6-1 and TRBJ2-5; D might be TRBD1 (6 bases). The CDR3 is made up of 13 amino acids. V shed 8 bases and J shed 5 bases, with 15 bases lying between them. Germline assignment: CDR1 MNHNS and CDR2 SASEGT. CDR3 sequence reads: CASVCTGWETQYF. The CDR3 DNA is TGTGCCAGCGTCTGCACAGGGTGGGAGACCCAGTACTTC.

Concerning this clonotype: A read error may explain this, as a much larger clone is one base away. The chain carries TRBV30 and TRBJ1-1; D is perhaps TRBD1 (6 bases). The germline CDR1 and CDR2 sequences are GTSNPN and SVGIG (reference sequence). The CDR3 runs to 13 residues. CDR3 protein: CVWMRGAHTEAFF. CDR3 DNA sequence: TGTGTCTGGATGCGGGGGGCGCACACTGAAGCTTTCTTT.

About this clonotype: Germline is not matched at one junction end, which may reflect a read error. This chain links TRBV4-2 with TRBJ2-3; 9 bases align to TRBD1. Germline lookup yields CDR1 LGHNA and CDR2 YNFKEQ. The length of the CDR3 is 16 residues. The DNA for the CDR3 is TGTGCCAGCAGCCAAGACCCCGGGACAGGGATGAATACGAAGTATTTT. It yields the protein CASSQDPGTGMNTKYF.